These 23 T cell receptor beta chains were all obtained from the same sample, sequenced in a study of T cells after yellow fever vaccination. TCRdb reanalysed the 5' RACE reads using MiXCR and keeps one entry per CDR3 protein. The sample consists of tens of thousands of distinct CDR3 sequences, about 6.5% of them appearing once. The material was CD8+ T cells sorted from PBMCs, obtained approximately 40 days after the first yellow fever vaccination. These receptor sequences come from a man between 18 and 35 years old who received the YFV17D yellow fever vaccine.

In this sample, this clonotype turned up a few times. The chain links TRBV2 to TRBJ1-1; the D is unclear. CDR1 and CDR2 (germline): SNHLY, FYNNEI. V lost 2 bases to trimming and J lost 2 bases, with 12 bases between them. This CDR3 has 15 residues. As DNA, the CDR3 is TGTGCCAGCAGTGAACAAAGGACCGTAAACACTGAAGCTTTCTTT. Its protein product is CASSEQRTVNTEAFF.

This clonotype was detected many times. This chain connects TRBV7-3 to TRBJ2-3, with a possible D match to TRBD2 (5 bases). With 2 bases removed from V and 2 bases from J, the gap between germline ends came to 11 bases. This CDR3 is built from 15 residues. Germline CDR1 is SGHTA and CDR2 is FQGTGA. DNA of the CDR3: TGTGCCAGCAGCTTAGTCGGCGGGCCCACAGATACGCAGTATTTT. It codes for CASSLVGGPTDTQYF. The entire variable domain, with the rest obtained from reference TRBV7-3 and TRBJ2-3, is as follows: GAGVSQTPSNKVTEKGKYVELRCDPISGHTALYWYRQSLGQGPEFLIYFQGTGAADDSGLPNDRFFAVRPEGSVSTLKIQRTERGDSAVYLCASSLVGGPTDTQYFGPGTRLTVL.

The J gene is TRBJ2-7, the V gene TRBV5-6; 7 positions match TRBD1. CDR1 is SGHDT and CDR2 is YYEEEE in the germline V gene. The CDR3 sequence is 14 residues long. Unmatched junction bases numbered 6, after V lost 0 bases and J lost 6 bases. In DNA, the CDR3 is TGTGCCAGCAGCTTGGTTGACAGGGTCGGCGAGCAGTACGTC. Protein sequence: CASSLVDRVGEQYV.

The chain recombines TRBV5-1 with TRBJ1-1; D is possibly TRBD1 (6 bases). Germline CDR1 SGHRS, CDR2 YFSETQ. The CDR3 has 17 amino acids. Trimming took off 0 bases at V and 1 base at J, with 16 bases between the two ends. The chain's CDR3 is CASSLEGGLGRNTEAFF. CDR3 DNA: TGCGCCAGCAGCTTGGAAGGGGGTCTCGGCAGGAACACTGAAGCTTTCTTT.

Of note for this clonotype: A much larger clone sits a single nucleotide away, making a read error possible. The V gene is TRBV3-1, the J gene TRBJ2-5; tentative D call: TRBD1 (6 bases). The CDR3 contains 16 residues. Germline loops: CDR1 LGHDT, CDR2 YNNKEL (reference sequence). CDR3 amino acids: CASSQAPTGLQETHYF. The CDR3 bases are TGTGCCAGCAGCCAAGCCCCGACAGGACTTCAAGAGACCCATTACTTC.

This clonotype occurred a few times. The J gene is TRBJ2-7, the V gene TRBV4-1; 11 bases map to TRBD2. Trimming cost V 0 bases and J 0 bases; bases outside gene matches: 7. The germline gives CDR1 MGHRA, CDR2 YSYEKL. CDR3 length: 18 residues. CDR3: CASSQDPLAGVSSYEQYF. The CDR3, as DNA: TGCGCCAGCAGCCAAGATCCACTAGCGGGGGTGTCCTCCTACGAGCAGTACTTC.

This clonotype was observed many times. The chain carries TRBV29-1 and TRBJ1-1; D is perhaps TRBD1 (5 bases). V was cut by 5 bases and J by 3 bases, with 10 bases left in between. Germline assignment: CDR1 SQVTM and CDR2 ANQGSEA. This CDR3 is built from 12 residues. CDR3: CSVRGGYTEAFF. CDR3 DNA: TGCAGCGTTAGGGGAGGGTACACTGAAGCTTTCTTT.

The CDR3 DNA follows: TGTGCCAGCAGCACAGGGGGACTAGCGGGCTACGAGCAGTACTTC. Its protein product is CASSTGGLAGYEQYF. This rearrangement joins TRBV7-9 to TRBJ2-7; 12 bases line up with TRBD2. Germline loops: CDR1 SEHNR, CDR2 FQNEAQ (reference sequence). The V gene end was trimmed by 5 bases and the J gene end by 3 bases; junction bases not matched to a gene: 5. The CDR3 covers 15 residues.

CDR3 DNA sequence: TGTGCCAGCAGCTTGAGTCCAGGGGCGGGCAATGAGCAGTTCTTC. Translated: CASSLSPGAGNEQFF. The chain uses TRBV13 and TRBJ2-1; D might be TRBD1 (6 bases). Trimming took 3 bases from V and 6 from J, leaving 15 bases between them. Germline V lookup: CDR1 PRHDT, CDR2 FYEKMQ (reference sequence). The CDR3 length is 15 residues.

This clonotype was seen many times. The V gene is TRBV29-1, the J gene TRBJ1-1, with D unresolved. The CDR3 extends over 11 amino acids. V was clipped by 2 bases and J by 5 bases, with 6 bases between them. CDR1 is SQVTM and CDR2 is ANQGSEA in the germline V gene. The DNA of the CDR3 is TGCAGCGTTGAAAAAGGAACTGAAGCTTTCTTT. Protein sequence: CSVEKGTEAFF.

The chain employs TRBV3-1 and TRBJ2-2, with TRBD1 as a possible D gene (6 bases). Trimming left V 0 bases short and J 0 bases short, with 8 bases between. The germline V gene encodes CDR1 LGHDT and CDR2 YNNKEL (reference sequence). This CDR3 spans 16 amino acids. The DNA for the CDR3 is TGTGCCAGCAGCCAAGAGGGACACGCGAACACCGGGGAGCTGTTTTTT. Encoded protein: CASSQEGHANTGELFF.

Many counts were recorded for this clonotype. The V call is TRBV29-1, the J call TRBJ2-3, with 8 positions matching TRBD1. There are 14 residues in the CDR3. V was clipped by 3 bases and J by 0 bases; unmatched bases: 2. Looked up from germline, CDR1 is SQVTM and CDR2 is ANQGSEA. Here the CDR3 DNA reads TGCAGCGTTGAGGGACAGGATAGCACAGATACGCAGTATTTT. Protein product: CSVEGQDSTDTQYF.

This clonotype was seen ten or more times. The chain carries TRBV2 and TRBJ2-7; D is uncertain. CDR1 SNHLY and CDR2 FYNNEI come from the germline V gene. V was shortened by 6 bases and J by 2 bases, with 11 bases between the two germline ends. The CDR3 has 13 amino acids. CDR3: CASRWALAYEQYV. In nucleotides, the CDR3 is TGTGCCAGCAGGTGGGCCTTGGCCTACGAGCAGTACGTC.

This chain uses TRBV29-1 with TRBJ1-2; no firm D call. Germline CDR1 is SQVTM and CDR2 is ANQGSEA. The V gene lost 6 bases and the J gene lost 3 bases, with 8 bases spanning the gap. This CDR3 comprises 11 residues. The CDR3 here is CSVPGYYGYTF. The CDR3 nucleotides are TGCAGCGTCCCTGGCTACTATGGCTACACCTTC.

This clonotype has at least ten counts. J is TRBJ2-2 and V is TRBV29-1; a possible D gene is TRBD1 (5 bases). There are 15 residues in the CDR3. V shed 0 bases and J shed 5 bases, with 13 bases lying between them. CDR1 SQVTM and CDR2 ANQGSEA come from the germline V gene. The DNA for the CDR3 is TGCAGCGTTGAAGATAGGGGTGATAGGACCGGGGAGCTGTTTTTT. This translates into CSVEDRGDRTGELFF.

The chain has TRBV7-2 and TRBJ2-3; maybe TRBD1 (6 bases). Between the trimmed V and J ends, which lost 1 base and 6 bases, there was a span of 20 bases. CDR3 length equals 17 residues. Germline loops: CDR1 SGHTA, CDR2 FQGNSA. CDR3 in DNA: TGTGCCAGCAGCTTAGTGGGGTCAGGGGCCCGAACTGATACGCAGTATTTT. It yields the protein CASSLVGSGARTDTQYF.

Ten or more counts support this clonotype. The V and J genes are TRBV7-9 and TRBJ2-3; D remains unclear. Trimming pared 5 bases from V and 1 base from J, leaving 13 bases between. Per the germline V gene, CDR1 is SEHNR and CDR2 is FQNEAQ (reference sequence). The CDR3 is 15 residues long. The CDR3 nucleotides read TGTGCCAGCAGCCGCAATTATGGGGGCACAGATACGCAGTATTTT. This gives the protein CASSRNYGGTDTQYF.

This clonotype was counted many times. V and J are TRBV7-9 and TRBJ2-3, with a weak D call TRBD2 (6 bases). This CDR3 comprises 13 residues. The germline V gene has CDR1 SEHNR and CDR2 FQNEAQ (reference sequence). Trimming cost V 5 bases and J 4 bases, with 10 bases left between them. DNA of the CDR3: TGTGCCAGCAGCGGTGGAGGGGCAGATACGCAGTATTTT. It is translated as CASSGGGADTQYF. Combining the CDR3 with reference TRBV7-9 and TRBJ2-3 gives the whole variable domain DTGVSQNPRHKITKRGQNVTFRCDPISEHNRLYWYRQTLGQGPEFLTYFQNEAQLEKSRLLSDRFSAERPKGSFSTLEIQRTEQGDSAMYLCASSGGGADTQYFGPGTRLTVL.

This clonotype occurred many times. CDR3 sequence reads: CASSNRGDNEQFF. As DNA, the CDR3 is TGTGCCAGCAGTAACAGGGGGGACAATGAGCAGTTCTTC. This chain uses TRBV7-3 with TRBJ2-1; 8 nucleotides match TRBD1. V lost 6 bases to trimming and J lost 5 bases; unmatched junction nucleotides: 3. Germline CDR1 SGHTA, CDR2 FQGTGA. The CDR3 runs 13 residues.

This clonotype was seen ten or more times. The chain couples TRBV7-3 to TRBJ1-1, with D perhaps TRBD1 (5 bases). Germline V gives CDR1 SGHTA, CDR2 FQGTGA. Trimming removed 1 base from V and 5 bases from J, with 11 bases in between. CDR3 length equals 14 residues. The CDR3 protein is CASSLKGVRTEAFF. CDR3 coding DNA: TGTGCCAGCAGCTTAAAAGGGGTTCGAACTGAAGCTTTCTTT.

This clonotype was seen many times. CDR3 sequence reads: CASPGDTGELFF. The CDR3, as DNA: TGTGCCAGCCCCGGGGACACCGGGGAGCTGTTTTTT. This chain uses TRBV19 with TRBJ2-2; maybe TRBD2 (5 bases). Deletions cut 9 bases from V and 3 bases from J, with 8 bases between. This CDR3 is built from 12 residues. Germline-derived CDR1 and CDR2 are LNHDA and SQIVND (reference sequence). Combining the CDR3 with reference TRBV19 and TRBJ2-2 gives the whole variable domain DGGITQSPKYLFRKEGQNVTLSCEQNLNHDAMYWYRQDPGQGLRLIYYSQIVNDFQKGDIAEGYSVSREKKESFPLTVTSAQKNPTAFYLCASPGDTGELFFGEGSRLTVL.

This clonotype was observed many times. The rearrangement uses TRBV11-2 and TRBJ2-1, with a weak D call TRBD1 (5 bases). The germline V gene encodes CDR1 SGHAT and CDR2 FQNNGV. Trimming removed 2 bases from V and 8 bases from J, with 16 bases in between. The CDR3 consists of 15 residues. CDR3 sequence: CASSLSAGLEYEQFF. The DNA of the CDR3 is TGTGCCAGCAGCTTATCGGCAGGGTTGGAATATGAGCAGTTCTTC.

Of note for this clonotype: It may be a read error: a sequence one base away is much more abundant. The V and J genes are TRBV20-1 and TRBJ2-5; D gene unclear. The CDR3 covers 12 residues. The V and J ends lost 4 bases and 4 bases respectively, with 10 bases between them. CDR1 is DFQATT, CDR2 SNEGSKA, per germline (reference sequence). This CDR3 is CSATWVVETQYF. The CDR3 nucleotides are TGCAGTGCTACGTGGGTTGTAGAGACCCAGTACTTC.